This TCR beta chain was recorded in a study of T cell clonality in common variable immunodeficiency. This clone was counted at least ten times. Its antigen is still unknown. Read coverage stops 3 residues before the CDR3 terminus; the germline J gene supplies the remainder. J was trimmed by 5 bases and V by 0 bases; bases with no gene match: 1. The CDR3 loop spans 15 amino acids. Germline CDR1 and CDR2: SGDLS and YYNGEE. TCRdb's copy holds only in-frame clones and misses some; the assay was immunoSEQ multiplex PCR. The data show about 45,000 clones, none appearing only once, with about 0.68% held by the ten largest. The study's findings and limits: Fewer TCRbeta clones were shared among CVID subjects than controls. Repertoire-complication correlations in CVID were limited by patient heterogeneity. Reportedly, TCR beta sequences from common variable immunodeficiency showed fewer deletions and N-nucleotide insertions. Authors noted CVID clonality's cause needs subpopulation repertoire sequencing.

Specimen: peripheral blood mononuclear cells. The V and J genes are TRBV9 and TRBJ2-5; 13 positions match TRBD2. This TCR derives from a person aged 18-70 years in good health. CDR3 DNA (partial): TGTGCCAGCAGCGTAGGACTAGCGGGGGGTGAGACC. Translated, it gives CASSVGLAGGET. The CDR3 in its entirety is CASSVGLAGGETQYF.